These 5 T cell receptor beta chains were sequenced from one sample in a study of Graves' ophthalmopathy and Graves' hyperthyroidism. RNA transcripts yielded amplified TCR beta CDR3 regions. A first-round RT-PCR used HTBI primers, followed by a second-round multiplex PCR. TCRdb passed the multiplex PCR reads through MiXCR, listing each CDR3 protein once. Of around 1,000,000 distinct CDR3 sequences in the sample, about 35% are singletons; the top ten hold approximately 10%. The specimen was peripheral blood or thyroid tissue (not recorded which). The receptors originated from an adult man with Graves' hyperthyroidism.

The V call is TRBV7-2, the J call TRBJ1-5; tentatively, D is TRBD1 (5 bases). The CDR3 is 12 residues long. Germline CDR1 SGHTA, CDR2 FQGNSA. V lost 6 bases and J 14 bases, leaving 17 bases between the germline ends. CDR3 nucleotides: TGTGCCAGCAGTTTCGGGGGGAACTACGAGCATTTT. Translation gives CASSFGGNYEHF.

This clonotype was observed many times. The chain employs TRBV25-1 and TRBJ1-6; 9 nucleotides match TRBD1. From germline, CDR1 is MGHDK and CDR2 SYGVNS. This CDR3 has 16 residues. The J segment lost 9 bases and the V segment lost 5 bases, leaving 11 bases of the junction unmatched. The CDR3 DNA sequence: TGTGCCAGCAGTCACCCGGGACAGGGTTATTCTTCACCCCTCCACTTT. It specifies CASSHPGQGYSSPLHF.

There are a few counts of this clonotype. The chain combines TRBV29-1 with TRBJ1-1; TRBD1 matches 7 bases. The CDR3 extends over 10 amino acids. Germline CDR1 and CDR2: SQVTM and ANQGSEA. Trimming at V came to 4 bases and at J to 13 bases, leaving 6 bases not matched to a gene. CDR3 loop: CSVGSGGLFF. The CDR3 region has the DNA TGCAGCGTTGGGTCAGGGGGGCTTTTCTTT.

In this sample, this clonotype turned up many times. The rearrangement joins TRBV7-8 to TRBJ1-5; no definite D call. The V end lost 1 base, the J end lost 6 bases, and 10 bases lay between the germline ends. This CDR3 is built from 14 residues. Germline values: CDR1 SGHVS, CDR2 FQNEAQ. The DNA for the CDR3 is TGTGCCAGCAGCTTAGGGGAAGTCGGTCAGCCCCAGCATTTT. This codes for CASSLGEVGQPQHF. Filled out from reference TRBV7-8 and TRBJ1-5, the complete variable domain reads GAGVSQSPRYKVAKRGQDVALRCDPISGHVSLFWYQQALGQGPEFLTYFQNEAQLDKSGLPSDRFFAERPEGSVSTLKIQRTQQEDSAVYLCASSLGEVGQPQHFGDGTRLSIL.

The genes are TRBV5-1 and TRBJ2-1, with D unresolved. CDR1 and CDR2 from the germline V gene are SGHRS and YFSETQ. Trimming left V 4 bases short and J 0 bases short, with 14 bases between. CDR3 length: 16 amino acids. CDR3 protein: CASSIQAKSSYNEQFF. CDR3 nucleotides: TGCGCCAGCAGCATACAAGCGAAGAGCTCCTACAATGAGCAGTTCTTC.